The present T cell receptor (beta chain) was sequenced within a study of beta chain features in type 1 diabetes (dated 2018 in TCRdb). Regarding the research as a whole: Mean age, gender distribution, total cell number and subset yield were not different between patients and healthy donors. The study compared TCRB repertoires of sorted circulating CD4+ T cell subsets between recently diagnosed type 1 diabetes patients and matched healthy donors. Across all samples, 107,917,701 sorted cells were examined, and cell number per subset correlated strongly with RNA yield. Whereas all 30 or so donors provided naive and central memory subsets, regulatory and stem cell-like memory subsets were isolated from just 8 patients and roughly 8 healthy donors.

All of the isolated RNA was reverse transcribed with the High Capacity cDNA Reverse Transcription Kit, so expressed TCRB transcripts were sequenced. Deep immunoSEQ sequencing was applied to naive, central memory and regulatory T cell samples, giving an average of about 3.8 million total reads per sample. Sorted cells were lysed in RLT buffer and RNA was extracted with DNase-treated RNeasy Micro or Mini kits, depending on cell number. Each cell subset was processed separately to prevent cross-contamination, with patient and healthy donor samples processed together. The immunoSEQ multiplex PCR was used to amplify TCRB sequences from cDNA, generating 87-bp fragments that spanned the CDR3 region. Sequencing of the amplicons was done on the Illumina HiSeq platform. The original methods were these. Synthetic template baselines were used to correct PCR bias computationally, reads within Hamming distance 2 were collapsed, and singletons that could not be merged were discarded. Reads were aligned against IMGT so that V, D and J genes, CDR3 length and insertions or deletions at six rearrangement sites could be assigned. Within each subset, clonotype counts were normalized to the number of sorted cells before true diversity and Gini coefficients were calculated with the tcR R package. The overlap coefficient, calculated on TCRB nucleotide sequences, was used to quantify repertoire sharing. As a proxy for the pre-selection repertoire, out-of-frame TCRB sequences from naive cells were analyzed. TCRdb mirrors the immuneACCESS table, restricted to in-frame sequences. Some clones are absent from its copies; in checked studies, under half trace to an unresolved V gene, and the reason for the others is unknown. The DNA gave D and trimming, while V, J and clone size come from that table. The sample table records about 700,000 clones; around 15% of these occur just once. The top ten constitute 0.022% of the sample.

Study-wide findings and limitations: Fewer insertions and more nucleotide deletions at VDJ recombination sites were observed in patients with type 1 diabetes, implying thymic rearrangement abnormalities. Naive, central memory and regulatory TCRB repertoires appeared to be more alike among patients than among healthy donors. Because small numbers of individuals were included in the HLA sub-analyses, any influence of HLA type on TCRB rearrangement was left unresolved. Because cDNA was sequenced instead of genomic DNA, activated cells with high expression could be over-represented, although the groups did not differ in activation or CD3 levels. Type 1 diabetes patients showed a moderate but significant shortening of TCRB CDR3 length in all four CD4+ subsets. PCR might favor shorter templates, but patient and control samples were amplified and corrected together, so any skew would affect both groups equally.

Of note for this clone: Its antigen specificity is not known. No much larger clone exists at a distance of one base, and base qualities are not known.

Each donor gave one peripheral blood draw, roughly 110 mL on average, collected into heparinised tubes. A BD FACSAria II was used to sort naive, central memory, regulatory and stem cell-like memory CD4+ T cells with a panel that included CD45RO, CCR7, CD25, CD127, CD95 and CD27. All sorted populations exceeded 95% purity. Right away, PBMCs were isolated by Lymphoprep density gradient centrifugation and were stained directly, with no culture step. So that batch effects would be minimized, each experiment stained and sorted samples in pairs, pairing one healthy donor with one patient. V is shortened by 4 bases, J by 0 bases, and the region joining them spans 10 bases. There are 14 amino acids in the CDR3, from cysteine to phenylalanine inclusive. CDR3 DNA only is kept here, 42 bases in frame from base 1. In the germline V gene, CDR1 corresponds to SGHDT and CDR2 to YYEEEE.

Rearrangement joined TRBV5-6 to TRBJ1-1; TRBD1 is perhaps the D gene, given 5 matching bases. Material for sequencing was naive CD4+ T cells from blood. The cell subset or site label of this sample denotes: true naive CD4+ T cells. This TCR came from a man aged 18 to 29 with type 1 diabetes. The DNA reads as follows: TGTGCCAGCAGCGGGGGACCGGTGAACACTGAAGCTTTCTTT. Its protein is CASSGGPVNTEAFF.